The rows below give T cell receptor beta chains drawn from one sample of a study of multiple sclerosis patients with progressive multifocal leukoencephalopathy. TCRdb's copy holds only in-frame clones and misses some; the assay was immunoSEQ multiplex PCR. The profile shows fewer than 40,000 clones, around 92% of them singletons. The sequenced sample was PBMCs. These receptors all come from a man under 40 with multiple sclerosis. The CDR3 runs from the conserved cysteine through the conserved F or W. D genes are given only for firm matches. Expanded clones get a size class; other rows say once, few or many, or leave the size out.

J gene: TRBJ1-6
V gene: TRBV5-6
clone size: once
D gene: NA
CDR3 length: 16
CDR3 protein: CASRLGRDIYNSPLHF
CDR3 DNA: TGTGCCAGCAGACTGGGCAGGGACATCTATAATTCACCCCTCCACTTT

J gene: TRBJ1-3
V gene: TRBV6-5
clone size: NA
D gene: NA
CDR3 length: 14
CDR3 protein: CASSYARFGNTIYF
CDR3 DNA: TGTGCCAGCAGTTACGCCCGGTTTGGAAACACCATATATTTT

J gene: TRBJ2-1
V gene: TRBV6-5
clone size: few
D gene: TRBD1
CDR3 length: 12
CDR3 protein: CASSRQGDEQFF
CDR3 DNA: TGTGCCAGCAGTCGACAGGGTGATGAGCAGTTCTTC

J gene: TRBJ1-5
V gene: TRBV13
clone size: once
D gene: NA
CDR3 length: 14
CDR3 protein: CASSLSMGNQPQHF
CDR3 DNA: TGTGCCAGCAGCTTATCCATGGGCAATCAGCCCCAGCATTTT

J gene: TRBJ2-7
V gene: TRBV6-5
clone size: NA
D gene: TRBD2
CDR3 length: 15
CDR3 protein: CASRELAGETYEQYF
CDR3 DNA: TGTGCCAGCAGAGAACTAGCGGGAGAGACCTACGAGCAGTACTTC

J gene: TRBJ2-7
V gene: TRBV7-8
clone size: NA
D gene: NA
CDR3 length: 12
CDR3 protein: CASSSGGTRMYF
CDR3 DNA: TGTGCCAGCAGCTCGGGGGGCACGAGGATGTACTTC

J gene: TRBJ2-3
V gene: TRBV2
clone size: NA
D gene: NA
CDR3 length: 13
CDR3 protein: CARQTGTTDTQYF
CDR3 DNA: TGTGCCAGACAGACCGGGACGACAGATACGCAGTATTTT

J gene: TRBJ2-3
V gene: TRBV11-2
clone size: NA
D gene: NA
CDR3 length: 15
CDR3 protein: CASSLGWGLGDTQYF
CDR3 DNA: TGTGCCAGCAGCTTAGGGTGGGGTCTTGGAGATACGCAGTATTTT

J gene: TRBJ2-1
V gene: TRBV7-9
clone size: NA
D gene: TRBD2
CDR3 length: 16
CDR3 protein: CASSPASGPSYNEQFF
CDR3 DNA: TGTGCCAGCAGCCCCGCTAGCGGACCCTCCTACAATGAGCAGTTCTTC

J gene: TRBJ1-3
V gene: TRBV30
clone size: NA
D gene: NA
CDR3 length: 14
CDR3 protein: CAWSVQGSGNTIYF
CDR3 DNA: TGTGCCTGGAGTGTACAGGGTTCTGGAAACACCATATATTTT

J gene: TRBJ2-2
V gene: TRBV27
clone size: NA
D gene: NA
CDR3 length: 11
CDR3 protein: CATLNTGELFF
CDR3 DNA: TGTGCCACCCTGAACACCGGGGAGCTGTTTTTT

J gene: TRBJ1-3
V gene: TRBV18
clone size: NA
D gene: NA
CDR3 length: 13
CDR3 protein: CASSPPNGNTIYF
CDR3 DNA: TGTGCCAGCTCACCACCGAACGGAAACACCATATATTTT

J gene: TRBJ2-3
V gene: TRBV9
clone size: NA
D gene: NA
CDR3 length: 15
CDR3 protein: CASSVSRGSADTQYF
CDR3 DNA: TGTGCCAGCAGCGTTAGCAGAGGGTCCGCAGATACGCAGTATTTT

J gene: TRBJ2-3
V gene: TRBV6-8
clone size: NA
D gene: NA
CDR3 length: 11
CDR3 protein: CASTRGDTQYF
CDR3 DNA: TGTGCCAGCACCCGCGGGGATACGCAGTATTTT

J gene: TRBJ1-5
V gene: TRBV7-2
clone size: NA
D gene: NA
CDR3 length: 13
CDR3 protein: CASSLGVGQPQHF
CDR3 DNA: TGTGCCAGCAGCTTAGGCGTAGGTCAGCCCCAGCATTTT